This note documents a single T cell receptor (beta chain) sequence. Its antigen is still unknown. Clones were read by immunoSEQ multiplex PCR, and TCRdb kept only the in-frame ones, dropping some. Of 90,000 to 150,000 clones listed, 70% to 90% are singletons. The data originate from a study of T cell responses to AZD1222 COVID-19 vaccine. CDR1 and CDR2 from the germline V gene are GTSNPN and SVGIG (reference sequence). V lost 3 bases, J lost 2 bases, and 8 bases lay in between. CDR3 length: 12 residues. Second doses were pooled across both intervals (about 4 or about 12 weeks). Study-level findings and limits: There were vaccine-associated CD4 TCRs across spike, dominant at 160-218 and 743-854. The sample set comprised mostly white British donors with more females, and clonal diversity was possibly underestimated. Spike-specific TCR depth and breadth grew after two AZD1222 doses.

The starting material was peripheral blood, obtained 28 days after the second AZD1222 dose. The rearrangement links TRBV30 to TRBJ2-7; D remains unclear. The receptor's source is an adult who received the AZD1222 COVID-19 vaccine. The CDR3 nucleotides are TGTGCCTGGAGGCAGGCGACCTACGAGCAGTACTTC. Translated, it gives CAWRQATYEQYF.